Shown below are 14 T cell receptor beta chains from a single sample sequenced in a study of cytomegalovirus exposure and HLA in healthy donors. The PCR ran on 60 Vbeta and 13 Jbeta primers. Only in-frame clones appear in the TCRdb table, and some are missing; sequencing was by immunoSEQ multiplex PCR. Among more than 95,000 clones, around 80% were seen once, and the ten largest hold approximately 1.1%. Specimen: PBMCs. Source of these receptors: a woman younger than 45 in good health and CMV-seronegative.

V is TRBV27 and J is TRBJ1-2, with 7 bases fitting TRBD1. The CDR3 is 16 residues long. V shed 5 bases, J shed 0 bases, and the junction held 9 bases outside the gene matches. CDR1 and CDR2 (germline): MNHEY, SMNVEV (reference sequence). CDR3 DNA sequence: TGTGCCAGCAGTAGAACCGGGACAGTCGCTAACTATGGCTACACCTTC. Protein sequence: CASSRTGTVANYGYTF.

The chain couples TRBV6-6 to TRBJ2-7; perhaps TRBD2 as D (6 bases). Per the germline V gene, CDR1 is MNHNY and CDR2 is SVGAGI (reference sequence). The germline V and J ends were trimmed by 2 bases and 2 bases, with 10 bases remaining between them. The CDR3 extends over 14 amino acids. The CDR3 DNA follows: TGTGCCAGCAGTTACGGGGGGTCCCCCTACGAGCAGTACTTC. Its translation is CASSYGGSPYEQYF.

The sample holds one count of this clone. CDR3 DNA: TGTGCCAGTAGTATGGGGGGGCGCATCACTAATGAAAAACTGTTTTTT. Protein sequence: CASSMGGRITNEKLFF. The gene calls are TRBV19 and TRBJ1-4, with a possible D match to TRBD1 (6 bases). V was trimmed by 3 bases and J by 2 bases, leaving 13 bases between them. The CDR3 runs to 16 residues. Germline CDR1 is LNHDA and CDR2 is SQIVND (reference sequence). Filled out from reference TRBV19 and TRBJ1-4, the complete variable domain reads DGGITQSPKYLFRKEGQNVTLSCEQNLNHDAMYWYRQDPGQGLRLIYYSQIVNDFQKGDIAEGYSVSREKKESFPLTVTSAQKNPTAFYLCASSMGGRITNEKLFFGSGTQLSVL.

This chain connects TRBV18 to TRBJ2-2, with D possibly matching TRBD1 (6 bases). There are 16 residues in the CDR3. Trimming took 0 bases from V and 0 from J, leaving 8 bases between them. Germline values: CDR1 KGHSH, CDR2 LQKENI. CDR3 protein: CASSPPGTTNTGELFF. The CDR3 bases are TGTGCCAGCTCACCACCTGGGACAACGAACACCGGGGAGCTGTTTTTT.

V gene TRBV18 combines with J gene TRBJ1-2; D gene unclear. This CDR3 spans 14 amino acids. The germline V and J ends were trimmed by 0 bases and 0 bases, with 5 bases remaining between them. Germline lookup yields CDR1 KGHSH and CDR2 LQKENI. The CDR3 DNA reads TGTGCCAGCTCACCACCCTCAGCTAACTATGGCTACACCTTC. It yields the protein CASSPPSANYGYTF.

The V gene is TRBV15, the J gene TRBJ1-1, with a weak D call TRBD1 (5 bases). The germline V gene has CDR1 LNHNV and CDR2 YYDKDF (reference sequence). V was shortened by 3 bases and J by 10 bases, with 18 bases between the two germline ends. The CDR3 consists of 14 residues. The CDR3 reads CATSSHIAGGIAFF. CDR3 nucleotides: TGTGCCACCAGCAGTCACATCGCGGGGGGTATAGCTTTCTTT.

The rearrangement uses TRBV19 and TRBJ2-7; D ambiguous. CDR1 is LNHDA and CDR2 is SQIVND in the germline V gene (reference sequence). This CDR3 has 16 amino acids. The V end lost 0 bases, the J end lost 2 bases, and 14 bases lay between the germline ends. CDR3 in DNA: TGTGCCAGTAGTATAGATCTCATATGGGCAGCCTACGAGCAGTACTTC. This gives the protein CASSIDLIWAAYEQYF.

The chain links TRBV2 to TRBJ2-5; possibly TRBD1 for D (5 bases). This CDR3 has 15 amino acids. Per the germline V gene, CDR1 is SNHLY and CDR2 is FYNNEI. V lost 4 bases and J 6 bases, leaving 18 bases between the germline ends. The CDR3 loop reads CASSAALTERKTQYF. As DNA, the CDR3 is TGTGCCAGCAGTGCGGCGCTGACAGAGAGGAAGACCCAGTACTTC.

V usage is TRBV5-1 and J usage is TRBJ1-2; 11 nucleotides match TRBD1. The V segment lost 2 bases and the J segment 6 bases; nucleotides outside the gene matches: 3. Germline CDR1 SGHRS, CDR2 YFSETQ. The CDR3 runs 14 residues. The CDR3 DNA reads TGCGCCAGCAGCTTAGGACAGGGGGCGAATGGCTACACCTTC. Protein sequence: CASSLGQGANGYTF.

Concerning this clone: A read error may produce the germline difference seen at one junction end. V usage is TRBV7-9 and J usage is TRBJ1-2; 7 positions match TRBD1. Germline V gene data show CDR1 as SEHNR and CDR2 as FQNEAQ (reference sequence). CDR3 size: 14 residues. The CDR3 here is CSSSFQGVRYGYTF. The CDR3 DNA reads TGTTCCAGCAGCTTTCAGGGGGTTCGGTATGGCTACACCTTC.

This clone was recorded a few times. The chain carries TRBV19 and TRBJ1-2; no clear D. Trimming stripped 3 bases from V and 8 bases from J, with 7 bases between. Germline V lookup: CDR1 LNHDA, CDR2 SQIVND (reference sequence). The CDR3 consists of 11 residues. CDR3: CASSIGVGYTF. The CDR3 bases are TGTGCCAGTAGTATCGGTGTAGGCTACACCTTC.

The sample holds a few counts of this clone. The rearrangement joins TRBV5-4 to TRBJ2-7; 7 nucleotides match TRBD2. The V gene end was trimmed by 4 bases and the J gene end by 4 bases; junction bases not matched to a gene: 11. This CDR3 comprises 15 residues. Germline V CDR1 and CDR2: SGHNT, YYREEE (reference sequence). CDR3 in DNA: TGTGCCAGCAGCATCGGGAGGACGGTACCTTACGAGCAGTACTTC. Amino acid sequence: CASSIGRTVPYEQYF.

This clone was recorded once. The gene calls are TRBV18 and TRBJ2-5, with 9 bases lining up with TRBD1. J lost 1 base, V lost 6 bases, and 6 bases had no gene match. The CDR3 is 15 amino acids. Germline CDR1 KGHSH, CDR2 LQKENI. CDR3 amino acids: CASSPGTGRQETQYF. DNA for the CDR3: TGTGCCAGCTCTCCCGGGACAGGGCGCCAAGAGACCCAGTACTTC.

CDR3 DNA: TGTGCCAGCAGCCTTACAGGGTATGGGTACGAGCAGTACTTC. Its protein product is CASSLTGYGYEQYF. J is TRBJ2-5 and V is TRBV6-5; a possible D gene is TRBD1 (6 bases). Judging by the DNA end, TRBJ2-7 fits better; the J call may be wrong. The CDR3 sequence is 14 residues long. Germline V gene sequence: CDR1 MNHEY, CDR2 SVGAGI.